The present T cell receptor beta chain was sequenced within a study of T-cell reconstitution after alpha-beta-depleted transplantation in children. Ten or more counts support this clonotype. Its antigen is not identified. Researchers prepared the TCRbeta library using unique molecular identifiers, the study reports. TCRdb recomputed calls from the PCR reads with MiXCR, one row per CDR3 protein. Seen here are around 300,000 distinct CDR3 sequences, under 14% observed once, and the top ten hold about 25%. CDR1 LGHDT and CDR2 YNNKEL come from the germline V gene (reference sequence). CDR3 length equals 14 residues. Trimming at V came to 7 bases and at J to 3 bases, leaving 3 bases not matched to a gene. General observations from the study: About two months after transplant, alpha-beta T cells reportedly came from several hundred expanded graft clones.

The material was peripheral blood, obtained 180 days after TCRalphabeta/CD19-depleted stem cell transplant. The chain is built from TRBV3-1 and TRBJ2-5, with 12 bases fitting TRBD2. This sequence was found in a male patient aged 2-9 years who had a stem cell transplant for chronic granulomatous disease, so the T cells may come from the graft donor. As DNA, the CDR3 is TGTGCCAGCAACCGACTAGCGGGAGAAGAGACCCAGTACTTC. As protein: CASNRLAGEETQYF.